A selection of T cell receptor beta chains follows, all from one sample in a study of cytomegalovirus exposure and HLA in healthy donors. Sequencing used immunoSEQ multiplex PCR; TCRdb keeps in-frame clones, though not all of them. The data show under 150,000 clones, roughly 73% seen once. Material: PBMCs. The receptors shown here come from a male donor in good health and CMV-seronegative. Each CDR3 is given with its conserved first and last residue. The D gene is left open where the match is weak. Clone size is stated in some rows and not others, as once, few, many or a class when expanded.

j_call: TRBJ1-1
v_call: TRBV18
d_call: -
clone_size: -
cdr3_aa: CASERDQNTEAFF
cdr3_nt: TGTGCCTCCGAGAGAGATCAGAACACTGAAGCTTTCTTT

j_call: TRBJ2-2
v_call: TRBV2
d_call: TRBD2
clone_size: -
cdr3_aa: CASTRGEFGELFF
cdr3_nt: TGTGCCAGCACGCGGGGGGAATTCGGGGAGCTGTTTTTT

j_call: TRBJ2-7
v_call: TRBV2
d_call: TRBD2
clone_size: -
cdr3_aa: CASSGGTSGGDGYEQYF
cdr3_nt: TGTGCCAGCAGCGGCGGGACTAGCGGGGGGGATGGGTACGAGCAGTACTTC

j_call: TRBJ1-2
v_call: TRBV5-5
d_call: TRBD1
clone_size: -
cdr3_aa: CASSLEGGFNYGYTF
cdr3_nt: TGTGCCAGCAGCTTGGAAGGGGGCTTTAACTATGGCTACACCTTC

j_call: TRBJ1-5
v_call: TRBV5-1
d_call: TRBD1
clone_size: few
cdr3_aa: CASSWTGGGDQPQHF
cdr3_nt: TGCGCCAGCAGCTGGACAGGGGGCGGGGATCAGCCCCAGCATTTT

j_call: TRBJ2-7
v_call: TRBV7-2
d_call: -
clone_size: -
cdr3_aa: CASSLAQNNEQYF
cdr3_nt: TGTGCCAGCAGCTTAGCGCAGAATAACGAGCAGTACTTC

j_call: TRBJ1-1
v_call: TRBV2
d_call: TRBD1
clone_size: -
cdr3_aa: CASRRGQGPRNTEAFF
cdr3_nt: TGTGCCAGCAGGCGGGGACAGGGACCTCGGAACACTGAAGCTTTCTTT

j_call: TRBJ1-1
v_call: TRBV30
d_call: -
clone_size: -
cdr3_aa: CAWSVGGQGTEAFF
cdr3_nt: TGTGCCTGGAGTGTGGGGGGGCAGGGAACTGAAGCTTTCTTT

j_call: TRBJ1-1
v_call: TRBV18
d_call: -
clone_size: once
cdr3_aa: CASSPGQENTEAFF
cdr3_nt: TGTGCCAGCTCACCGGGACAAGAGAACACTGAAGCTTTCTTT

j_call: TRBJ2-5
v_call: TRBV5-4
d_call: TRBD1
clone_size: -
cdr3_aa: CASSLVGQGGSETQYF
cdr3_nt: TGTGCCAGCAGCTTGGTCGGACAGGGCGGATCAGAGACCCAGTACTTC

j_call: TRBJ2-1
v_call: TRBV6-1
d_call: TRBD1
clone_size: -
cdr3_aa: CASSVQGHEQFF
cdr3_nt: TGTGCCAGCAGTGTACAGGGGCATGAGCAGTTCTTC

j_call: TRBJ1-4
v_call: TRBV7-2
d_call: TRBD1
clone_size: few
cdr3_aa: CASSPGQLNEKLFF
cdr3_nt: TGTGCCAGCAGCCCGGGACAGCTAAATGAAAAACTGTTTTTT

j_call: TRBJ1-4
v_call: TRBV7-8
d_call: TRBD1
clone_size: -
cdr3_aa: CASSLGGTGREKLFF
cdr3_nt: TGTGCCAGCAGCTTAGGAGGGACAGGGCGTGAAAAACTGTTTTTT

j_call: TRBJ1-2
v_call: TRBV30
d_call: -
clone_size: once
cdr3_aa: CAFTLQGDGYTF
cdr3_nt: TGTGCCTTCACGCTGCAGGGTGATGGCTACACCTTC

j_call: TRBJ2-7
v_call: TRBV7-2
d_call: TRBD2
clone_size: -
cdr3_aa: CASSPGGSGGLSYEQYF
cdr3_nt: TGTGCCAGCAGCCCTGGAGGGAGCGGGGGTCTCTCCTACGAGCAGTACTTC

j_call: TRBJ1-5
v_call: TRBV4-3
d_call: TRBD1
clone_size: -
cdr3_aa: CASSPGQNSNQPQHF
cdr3_nt: TGCGCCAGCAGCCCGGGACAGAATAGCAATCAGCCCCAGCATTTT

j_call: TRBJ2-1
v_call: TRBV1
d_call: -
clone_size: medium-sized
cdr3_aa: CTSSQDGTCYNEQFF
cdr3_nt: TGCACCAGCAGCCAAGATGGGACTTGCTACAATGAGCAGTTCTTC

j_call: TRBJ2-7
v_call: TRBV9
d_call: TRBD2
clone_size: -
cdr3_aa: CASSVGGGGTNEQYF
cdr3_nt: TGTGCCAGCAGCGTAGGTGGGGGGGGGACGAACGAGCAGTACTTC

j_call: TRBJ1-6
v_call: TRBV6-4
d_call: -
clone_size: -
cdr3_aa: CASSEGANSPLHF
cdr3_nt: TGTGCCAGCAGTGAGGGGGCTAATTCACCCCTCCACTTT

j_call: TRBJ2-6
v_call: TRBV4-3
d_call: TRBD2
clone_size: -
cdr3_aa: CASSRGGAGANVLTF
cdr3_nt: TGCGCCAGCAGCCGCGGGGGTGCAGGGGCCAACGTCCTGACTTTC

j_call: TRBJ2-1
v_call: TRBV29-1
d_call: TRBD1
clone_size: -
cdr3_aa: CSGRTGDNEQFF
cdr3_nt: TGCAGCGGGAGGACAGGGGACAATGAGCAGTTCTTC

j_call: TRBJ2-7
v_call: TRBV7-9
d_call: -
clone_size: -
cdr3_aa: CASSGGTSYEQYF
cdr3_nt: TGTGCCAGCAGCGGGGGGACTTCCTACGAGCAGTACTTC

j_call: TRBJ2-7
v_call: TRBV30
d_call: TRBD2
clone_size: few
cdr3_aa: CAWSGGGEQYF
cdr3_nt: TGTGCCTGGAGTGGGGGGGGAGAGCAGTACTTC

j_call: TRBJ2-4
v_call: TRBV7-2
d_call: -
clone_size: -
cdr3_aa: CASSLALAGAIQYF
cdr3_nt: TGTGCCAGCAGCTTAGCACTGGCCGGAGCCATTCAGTACTTC

j_call: TRBJ1-2
v_call: TRBV5-6
d_call: TRBD1
clone_size: few
cdr3_aa: CASSPGQVYGYTF
cdr3_nt: TGTGCCAGCAGCCCGGGACAGGTCTATGGCTACACCTTC

j_call: TRBJ2-4
v_call: TRBV29-1
d_call: TRBD2
clone_size: -
cdr3_aa: CSVEEGTSGEYIQYF
cdr3_nt: TGCAGCGTTGAAGAGGGGACTAGCGGGGAGTACATTCAGTACTTC

j_call: TRBJ2-3
v_call: TRBV4-3
d_call: TRBD2
clone_size: -
cdr3_aa: CASSQAGTSMTDTQYF
cdr3_nt: TGCGCCAGCAGCCAAGCGGGGACTAGCATGACAGATACGCAGTATTTT

j_call: TRBJ1-5
v_call: TRBV7-2
d_call: -
clone_size: -
cdr3_aa: CASSLRRGSNQPQHF
cdr3_nt: TGTGCCAGCAGCTTACGACGCGGTAGCAATCAGCCCCAGCATTTT

j_call: TRBJ2-7
v_call: TRBV7-9
d_call: TRBD2
clone_size: -
cdr3_aa: CASSTTSGGIYEQYF
cdr3_nt: TGTGCCAGCAGCACGACTAGCGGGGGAATCTACGAGCAGTACTTC

j_call: TRBJ2-4
v_call: TRBV2
d_call: TRBD1
clone_size: -
cdr3_aa: CASSIDRDDIQYF
cdr3_nt: TGTGCCAGCAGCATCGACAGGGATGACATTCAGTACTTC

j_call: TRBJ2-7
v_call: TRBV27
d_call: -
clone_size: -
cdr3_aa: CASSLLDNHEQYF
cdr3_nt: TGTGCCAGCAGTTTATTAGACAATCACGAGCAGTACTTC

j_call: TRBJ1-3
v_call: TRBV6-1
d_call: -
clone_size: -
cdr3_aa: CASSELGTFKGSGNTIYF
cdr3_nt: TGTGCCAGCAGTGAACTGGGGACATTCAAGGGCTCTGGAAACACCATATATTTT

j_call: TRBJ2-1
v_call: TRBV10-3
d_call: TRBD2
clone_size: -
cdr3_aa: CAISGVYSGLDNEQFF
cdr3_nt: TGTGCCATCAGTGGAGTATATTCCGGACTAGATAATGAGCAGTTCTTC